Each of the 13 T cell receptor beta chains below was sequenced from the same sample in a study of a mutant IDH1 vaccine in newly diagnosed glioma (dated by TCRdb to the early 2020s). Antigens for these TCRs are unknown. The receptor library was made with the immunoSEQ multiplex PCR assay. This is the immuneACCESS table as TCRdb keeps it, with only in-frame sequences that have V and J called. A part of the clones is gone; compared with another copy, unresolved V genes explain less than half, and the rest is unexplained. The sample table contains 110,000 or so clones; only one count was recorded for roughly nine tenths of them. The ten largest clonotypes hold roughly 0.55% of the sample. Taken with the paper, the label for time point translates to: week 11, during vaccination. A 20-mer mutant IDH1 peptide at 300 micrograms in Montanide made up each vaccine dose, which was injected subcutaneously together with topical imiquimod.

The source was PBMCs, collected from a glioma patient whose treatment included an IDH1 peptide vaccine. Receptor source: a woman between 45 and 60 years old with glioma.

The chain combines TRBV30 with TRBJ2-1; TRBD2 agrees at 8 bases. V was clipped by 0 bases and J by 4 bases; unmatched bases: 5. Germline V CDR1 and CDR2: GTSNPN, SVGIG (reference sequence). The CDR3 contains 15 residues. The CDR3 coding sequence is TGTGCCTGGAGTGTAGGAACTAGCGGATACAATGAGCAGTTCTTC. Protein: CAWSVGTSGYNEQFF.

This chain's CDR3 is CASSAGNTEAFF. Here the CDR3 DNA reads TGTGCCAGCAGTGCCGGGAACACTGAAGCTTTCTTT. The genes are TRBV25-1 and TRBJ1-1; no clear D. The CDR3 is made up of 12 amino acids. CDR1 and CDR2 from the germline V gene are MGHDK and SYGVNS. Trimming took 4 bases from V and 1 from J, leaving 4 bases between them.

The CDR3 here is CASSVQGYQPQHF. In DNA form, the CDR3 reads TGCGCCAGCAGCGTACAGGGATATCAGCCCCAGCATTTT. The rearrangement uses TRBV5-1 and TRBJ1-5, with D perhaps TRBD1 (6 bases). Trimming took 4 bases from V and 5 from J, leaving 10 bases between them. The CDR3 runs 13 residues. Germline CDR1 is SGHRS and CDR2 is YFSETQ.

This chain connects TRBV27 to TRBJ2-1; 7 positions agree with TRBD1. There are 15 residues in the CDR3. V lost 5 bases, J lost 6 bases, and 10 bases stayed unmatched. CDR1 is MNHEY and CDR2 is SMNVEV in the germline V gene (reference sequence). The CDR3 spells CASSPQGEPPNEQFF. CDR3 in DNA: TGTGCCAGCAGTCCCCAGGGGGAACCTCCCAATGAGCAGTTCTTC.

The chain links TRBV12-5 to TRBJ2-7; TRBD1 is a possible D gene (6 bases). CDR1 and CDR2 (germline): LGHNT, FRNRAP. The germline V and J ends were trimmed by 6 bases and 4 bases, with 22 bases remaining between them. This CDR3 spans 16 amino acids. In DNA, the CDR3 is TGTGCTAGTGGAGAAGGGCAGTACAGGGTAAAATACGAGCAGTACTTC. Translation: CASGEGQYRVKYEQYF.

The chain uses TRBV5-4 and TRBJ2-2; possible D gene TRBD1, 5 bases. The V end lost 0 bases, the J end lost 9 bases, and 18 bases lay between the germline ends. The CDR3 is 16 amino acids. Germline V gene data show CDR1 as SGHNT and CDR2 as YYREEE (reference sequence). Here the CDR3 reads CASSLAQGQGPWELFF. CDR3 nucleotides: TGTGCCAGCAGCTTGGCTCAGGGTCAAGGGCCCTGGGAGCTGTTTTTT.

The chain links TRBV7-9 to TRBJ2-6; tentative D call: TRBD1 (6 bases). The CDR3 loop spans 19 amino acids. Trimming cost V 5 bases and J 0 bases, with 20 bases left between them. Germline-derived CDR1 and CDR2 are SEHNR and FQNEAQ (reference sequence). The CDR3 here is CASSHRWQGRDSGANVLTF. DNA of the CDR3: TGTGCCAGCAGCCACAGATGGCAGGGGAGAGACTCTGGGGCCAACGTCCTGACTTTC.

This chain connects TRBV6-4 to TRBJ2-1, with 10 bases lining up with TRBD1. The CDR3 runs to 15 residues. Trimming cost V 4 bases and J 8 bases; bases outside gene matches: 8. CDR1 and CDR2 (germline): MRHNA, SNTAGT. CDR3 nucleotides: TGTGCCAGCAGTGCGGTCCCGGGACAGGGGTATGAGCAGTTCTTC. This encodes CASSAVPGQGYEQFF.

The chain employs TRBV4-1 and TRBJ2-2; 9 bases match TRBD1. Trimming at V came to 0 bases and at J to 6 bases, leaving 8 bases not matched to a gene. The CDR3 is made up of 17 amino acids. Germline loops: CDR1 MGHRA, CDR2 YSYEKL. The CDR3 sequence is CASSQEPGTGTPGELFF. In nucleotides, the CDR3 is TGCGCCAGCAGCCAAGAACCCGGGACAGGGACTCCCGGGGAGCTGTTTTTT.

This sequence joins TRBV6-5 and TRBJ2-1; D remains unclear. The V gene's germline CDR1 is MNHEY and CDR2 SVGAGI. The CDR3 loop spans 14 amino acids. The V and J ends lost 4 bases and 4 bases respectively, with 11 bases between them. CDR3 loop: CASSLNGPYNEQFF. DNA of the CDR3: TGTGCCAGCAGTTTAAACGGGCCTTACAATGAGCAGTTCTTC.

The chain links TRBV6-6 to TRBJ2-5; TRBD1 might be the D (7 bases). Trimming removed 11 bases at V and 5 bases at J, with 21 bases between. The CDR3 spans 14 residues. Germline V gene data show CDR1 as MNHNY and CDR2 as SVGAGI (reference sequence). Here the CDR3 DNA reads TGTGCCTCTCGGGGGAGACAGGGCTCCGAGACCCAGTACTTC. Translation: CASRGRQGSETQYF.

V and J are TRBV5-4 and TRBJ2-1; tentatively, D is TRBD2 (6 bases). V was clipped by 7 bases and J by 7 bases, with 21 bases between them. In germline, CDR1 is SGHNT, CDR2 YYREEE (reference sequence). There are 15 residues in the CDR3. In DNA form, the CDR3 reads TGTGCCAGCGGACCGGGACTCCTGTCCTTTAATGAGCAGTTCTTC. Translating it yields CASGPGLLSFNEQFF. The full variable domain, its missing parts supplied by reference TRBV5-4 and TRBJ2-1, is ETGVTQSPTHLIKTRGQQVTLRCSSQSGHNTVSWYQQALGQGPQFIFQYYREEENGRGNFPPRFSGLQFPNYSSELNVNALELDDSALYLCASGPGLLSFNEQFFGPGTRLTVL.

The chain is built from TRBV4-1 and TRBJ1-4; D possibly corresponds to TRBD1 (5 bases). V lost 6 bases, J lost 10 bases, and 21 bases lay in between. This CDR3 contains 15 residues. Germline values: CDR1 MGHRA, CDR2 YSYEKL. The CDR3 here is CASSRDEGIGGKLFF. Here the CDR3 DNA reads TGCGCCAGCAGTCGGGATGAGGGGATCGGGGGAAAACTGTTTTTT.